Detailed here is one TCR beta chain. The sample comes from a study of OX40 agonist ivuxolimab in advanced cancers. Looking at the study overall: It was ivuxolimab, an agonistic anti-OX40 (CD134) antibody, that patients were treated with. Across the patients, intravenous ivuxolimab was delivered every 2 weeks at 0.01 to 10 mg/kg. Partial response was recorded in three patients: one hepatocellular carcinoma and two cutaneous melanoma cases.

This CDR3 has 14 amino acids. Trimming removed 5 bases from V and 4 bases from J, with 11 bases in between. Germline CDR1 is MNHEY and CDR2 is SVGAGI. Some clones are missing from TCRdb's copy, which holds only in-frame ones; the method was immunoSEQ multiplex PCR. The table has 31,000 or so clones, 81% seen once. Prior autoimmune disease or systemic immunosuppression barred patients. V and J are TRBV6-5 and TRBJ2-2, with D perhaps matching TRBD2 (5 bases). The receptor was derived from an adult with an advanced solid tumor such as melanoma, head and neck, liver or kidney cancer. Specimen: CD4+ or CD8+ T cells sorted from blood, collected in a trial of the OX40 agonist ivuxolimab. This chain's CDR3 is CASSRTPTTGELFF. The CDR3 nucleotides read TGTGCCAGCAGTCGGACTCCGACCACCGGGGAGCTGTTTTTT.